Listed here are 24 T cell receptor beta chains from one sample, sequenced in a study of CD8 T cell repertoires and HIV-1 epitope variants. Using immunoSEQ multiplex PCR, the repertoire was profiled, and TCRdb retains in-frame clones only, with some absent. The data show 950 to 1,500 clones, 50% to 75% seen once. What these receptors recognize is not known. The sample taken for sequencing was cultured CD8+ T cells derived from PBMCs. Receptors were obtained from a male donor with HIV.

The genes are TRBV5-1 and TRBJ2-5, with D possibly TRBD1 on 6 matching bases. Germline V gene sequence: CDR1 SGHRS, CDR2 YFSETQ. The V end was cut by 0 bases, the J end by 2 bases, with 8 bases between. There are 14 residues in the CDR3. CDR3 nucleotides: TGCGCCAGCAGCTTGGCCGGACAGCAAGAGACCCAGTACTTC. Amino acid sequence: CASSLAGQQETQYF.

The chain links TRBV2 to TRBJ2-5, with a weak D call TRBD1 (6 bases). Deletions cut 3 bases from V and 7 bases from J, with 18 bases between. The CDR3 contains 15 residues. The V gene's germline CDR1 is SNHLY and CDR2 FYNNEI. The CDR3 DNA reads TGTGCCAGCAGTGATCCGGACAGCGCTTGGGGGACCCAGTACTTC. This encodes CASSDPDSAWGTQYF.

The rearrangement joins TRBV27 to TRBJ1-1; perhaps TRBD1 as D (5 bases). There are 13 residues in the CDR3. Germline CDR1 and CDR2: MNHEY and SMNVEV (reference sequence). Trimming shortened V by 2 bases and J by 5 bases, and 9 bases separated the two germline ends. This CDR3 reads CASSLGGGTEAFF. The CDR3 DNA reads as TGTGCCAGCAGTTTAGGGGGAGGGACTGAAGCTTTCTTT.

A few counts support this clone. V is TRBV4-3 and J is TRBJ2-4; D is uncertain. The CDR3 has 13 residues. The V gene lost 1 base and the J gene lost 8 bases, with 9 bases spanning the gap. Germline values: CDR1 LGHNA, CDR2 YSLEER. The CDR3 spells CASSQGVSDIQYF. The DNA for the CDR3 is TGCGCCAGCAGCCAAGGGGTGTCGGACATTCAGTACTTC.

The V and J genes are TRBV4-2 and TRBJ2-7; 7 bases fit TRBD2. The V segment lost 1 base and the J segment 8 bases; nucleotides outside the gene matches: 2. The CDR3 sequence is 12 residues long. Per germline, CDR1 LGHNA and CDR2 YNFKEQ. CDR3 amino acids: CASSQAGGQQYF. The CDR3 DNA reads as TGTGCCAGCAGCCAAGCGGGGGGACAGCAGTACTTC.

V gene TRBV6-6 combines with J gene TRBJ2-1; maybe TRBD2 (6 bases). The V and J ends lost 8 bases and 6 bases respectively, with 17 bases between them. CDR3 length: 14 amino acids. The V gene's germline CDR1 is MNHNY and CDR2 SVGAGI (reference sequence). For the CDR3, the DNA is TGTGCCAGCCTCGACTATCCCGGGGGCAATGAGCAGTTCTTC. It encodes CASLDYPGGNEQFF.

By share, this clone ranks as large (0.1 to 1%). The rearrangement links TRBV25-1 to TRBJ2-2; 7 bases are a match to TRBD1. This CDR3 is 14 amino acids long. The germline V gene encodes CDR1 MGHDK and CDR2 SYGVNS. The ends lost 3 bases at V and 4 bases at J; junction bases unmatched: 2. CDR3 sequence: CASSDGTATGELFF. The CDR3 DNA follows: TGTGCCAGCAGTGACGGGACAGCCACCGGGGAGCTGTTTTTT.

The chain joins TRBV28 to TRBJ1-1; TRBD1 might be the D (6 bases). Germline values: CDR1 MDHEN, CDR2 SYDVKM. CDR3 length: 12 amino acids. Deletions cut 3 bases from V and 14 bases from J, with 16 bases between. CDR3 residues: CASSFRRTGGFF. DNA for the CDR3: TGTGCCAGCAGTTTTCGGAGGACGGGGGGCTTCTTT.

This rearrangement joins TRBV6-1 to TRBJ2-7; D is unclear. Germline loops: CDR1 MNHNS, CDR2 SASEGT. Trimming took off 0 bases at V and 4 bases at J, with 10 bases between the two ends. The CDR3 covers 14 residues. The CDR3 loop is CASSEARKGYEQYF. The CDR3 DNA reads TGTGCCAGCAGTGAAGCGCGGAAAGGGTACGAGCAGTACTTC.

J is TRBJ2-1 and V is TRBV5-6, with 7 bases fitting TRBD2. Germline-derived CDR1 and CDR2 are SGHDT and YYEEEE. J lost 10 bases, V lost 6 bases, and 16 bases had no gene match. This CDR3 spans 15 amino acids. CDR3 bases: TGTGCCAGCAATCAGGAGAGGGAGGGCCTATTGGAGCAGTTCTTC. This codes for CASNQEREGLLEQFF.

The V call is TRBV5-6, the J call TRBJ2-7; 7 bases are a match to TRBD2. This CDR3 is built from 13 residues. From germline, CDR1 is SGHDT and CDR2 YYEEEE. The ends lost 2 bases at V and 5 bases at J; junction bases unmatched: 4. The CDR3 protein is CASSLAGPDEQYF. The CDR3 nucleotides are TGTGCCAGCAGCTTAGCGGGACCCGACGAGCAGTACTTC.

The chain joins TRBV9 to TRBJ1-2; D is possibly TRBD1 (6 bases). The CDR3 runs 15 residues. V lost 7 bases to trimming and J lost 0 bases, with 16 bases between them. Per germline, CDR1 SGDLS and CDR2 YYNGEE. CDR3 in amino acids: CASAGGAGSNYGYTF. The CDR3 DNA reads as TGTGCCAGCGCCGGGGGGGCCGGTTCTAACTATGGCTACACCTTC.

This chain connects TRBV5-6 to TRBJ1-2; no reliable D call. V lost 4 bases and J lost 4, with 11 bases in between. This CDR3 is built from 13 residues. Germline-derived CDR1 and CDR2 are SGHDT and YYEEEE. The CDR3 is CASSEGPLYGYTF. DNA for the CDR3: TGTGCCAGCAGCGAAGGGCCTCTCTATGGCTACACCTTC. Combining the CDR3 with reference TRBV5-6 and TRBJ1-2 gives the whole variable domain DAGVTQSPTHLIKTRGQQVTLRCSPKSGHDTVSWYQQALGQGPQFIFQYYEEEERQRGNFPDRFSGHQFPNYSSELNVNALLLGDSALYLCASSEGPLYGYTFGSGTRLTVV.

The V call is TRBV7-6, the J call TRBJ1-6; maybe TRBD1 (6 bases). Germline-derived CDR1 and CDR2 are SGHVS and FNYEAQ. The V end was cut by 0 bases, the J end by 3 bases, with 6 bases between. The CDR3 consists of 15 residues. The CDR3 DNA sequence: TGTGCCAGCAGCTTAGCACAGGGCTATAATTCACCCCTCCACTTT. This gives the protein CASSLAQGYNSPLHF.

In its sample, this clone is large. The V call is TRBV13, the J call TRBJ2-1; 10 nucleotides line up with TRBD2. The germline V gene has CDR1 PRHDT and CDR2 FYEKMQ (reference sequence). Trimming removed 5 bases from V and 7 bases from J; junction bases left unmatched: 11. CDR3 length equals 16 residues. CDR3 nucleotide sequence: TGTGCCAGCAGCATCAGCGGGAGGGACATGTTGAATGAGCAGTTCTTC. This translates into CASSISGRDMLNEQFF.

The V gene is TRBV6-5, the J gene TRBJ2-3, with TRBD1 identical over 8 bases. J gave up 3 bases and V 5 bases, and 4 bases lay outside the gene matches. This CDR3 contains 14 residues. The germline V gene encodes CDR1 MNHEY and CDR2 SVGAGI. CDR3 residues: CASSGTGGTDTQYF. The CDR3, as DNA: TGTGCCAGCAGTGGGACAGGCGGGACAGATACGCAGTATTTT.

For this clone: One end of the junction varies from germline; a read error may be responsible. The rearrangement joins TRBV27 to TRBJ2-1, with 12 bases that match TRBD2. CDR3 length: 15 residues. From germline, CDR1 is MNHEY and CDR2 SMNVEV (reference sequence). As DNA, the CDR3 is TGTGCCAGCACTTTACTAGCGGGGGGCCCTAATGAGCAGTTCTTC. It encodes CASTLLAGGPNEQFF.

The CDR3, as DNA: TGCGCCAGCAGTCAAGGTGGGACAGGGAGCTACGAGCAGTACTTC. Translating it yields CASSQGGTGSYEQYF. The rearrangement uses TRBV23-1 and TRBJ2-7, with 9 bases that match TRBD1. TRBV23-1 is flagged as an ORF with uncertain function. The CDR3 has 15 residues. Trimming removed 2 bases from V and 3 bases from J; junction bases left unmatched: 5.

The rearrangement uses TRBV6-5 and TRBJ2-2; tentatively, D is TRBD2 (5 bases). V lost 6 bases and J 2 bases, leaving 10 bases between the germline ends. Germline V gene sequence: CDR1 MNHEY, CDR2 SVGAGI. The CDR3 totals 14 residues. CDR3: CASRLGANTGELFF. CDR3 in DNA: TGTGCCAGCAGACTGGGAGCAAACACCGGGGAGCTGTTTTTT.

This clone was counted a few times. The chain recombines TRBV7-2 with TRBJ2-3; 16 bases align to TRBD2. There are 17 residues in the CDR3. CDR1 and CDR2 (germline): SGHTA, FQGNSA. J gave up 2 bases and V 3 bases, and 2 bases lay outside the gene matches. The CDR3 DNA sequence: TGTGCCAGCAGCTTGGGACTAGCGGGAGGGCCCACAGATACGCAGTATTTT. Protein product: CASSLGLAGGPTDTQYF.

The rearrangement uses TRBV18 and TRBJ2-7; TRBD1 matches at 10 bases. Germline CDR1 KGHSH, CDR2 LQKENI. The CDR3 is 17 amino acids. The junction had 9 bases not matched to a gene; V was cut back by 2 bases and J by 2 bases. As DNA, the CDR3 is TGTGCCAGCTCACCAACCCCGGGACAGGGGAAAACCTACGAGCAGTACTTC. Protein sequence: CASSPTPGQGKTYEQYF.

This clone was found once. DNA for the CDR3: TGTGCTAGTGGTTTGGGCGGGAGCTCCTACAATGAGCAGTTCTTC. It specifies CASGLGGSSYNEQFF. V is TRBV12-5 and J is TRBJ2-1; 7 bases are shared with TRBD2. Germline loops: CDR1 LGHNT, CDR2 FRNRAP. CDR3 length equals 15 residues. The junction had 0 bases not matched to a gene; V was cut back by 1 base and J by 0 bases.

The chain is built from TRBV28 and TRBJ1-5; no reliable D call. The germline V gene encodes CDR1 MDHEN and CDR2 SYDVKM. The CDR3 spans 13 residues. V was trimmed by 2 bases and J by 11 bases, leaving 13 bases between them. The CDR3 region has the DNA TGTGCCAGCAGTTTAGTGGATCTTAGGGCCCAGCATTTT. Translation gives CASSLVDLRAQHF.

This clone has only a few counts. The chain couples TRBV28 to TRBJ2-1, with 7 bases that match TRBD1. Looked up from germline, CDR1 is MDHEN and CDR2 is SYDVKM. V shed 5 bases and J 9 bases; nucleotides not matched to a gene: 4. CDR3 length: 12 residues. The CDR3 spells CASSPGGSEQFF. Here the CDR3 DNA reads TGTGCCAGCAGTCCAGGGGGAAGTGAGCAGTTCTTC.